This TCR beta chain stems from a study of beta chain features in type 1 diabetes. Findings and limits, study-wide: VDJ junctions from patients with type 1 diabetes contained fewer insertions and more deletions. In every one of the four CD4+ subsets, TCRB CDR3s were moderately but significantly shorter in Type 1 diabetes patients.

The CDR3 is 12 residues long. CDR1 GTSNPN and CDR2 SVGIG come from the germline V gene (reference sequence). The V and J ends lost 2 bases and 6 bases respectively, with 8 bases between them. It was one heparinised blood draw, averaging approximately 100 mL, that each donor gave. Without exception, sorted populations had purity beyond 95%. The sequenced template was cDNA made from the entire isolated RNA. Generated by immunoSEQ multiplex PCR, the TCRdb table keeps only in-frame clones and is missing some. The sample carries about 140,000 clones, about 7% recorded once. This clone was picked up many times. Its antigen is still unknown.

V is TRBV30 and J is TRBJ2-1; D remains ambiguous. The origin of this receptor is a woman aged 25 to 39 in good health. Sequencing was done on a sample of central memory CD4+ T cells from blood. The CDR3: CAWSIAPNEQFF. Written as DNA, the CDR3 is TGTGCCTGGAGTATAGCCCCCAATGAGCAGTTCTTC.